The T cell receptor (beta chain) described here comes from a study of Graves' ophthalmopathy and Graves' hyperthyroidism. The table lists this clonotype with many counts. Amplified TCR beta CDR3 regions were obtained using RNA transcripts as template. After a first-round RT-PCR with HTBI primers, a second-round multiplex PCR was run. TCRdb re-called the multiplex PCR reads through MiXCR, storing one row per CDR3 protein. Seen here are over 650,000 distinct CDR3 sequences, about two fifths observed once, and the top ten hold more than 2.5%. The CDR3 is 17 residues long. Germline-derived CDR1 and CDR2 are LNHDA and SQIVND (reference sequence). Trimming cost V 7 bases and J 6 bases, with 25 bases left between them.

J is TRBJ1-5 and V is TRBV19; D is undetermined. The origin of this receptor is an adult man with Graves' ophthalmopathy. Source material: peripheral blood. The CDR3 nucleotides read TGTGCCAGTAATCCCTCCCCATCCGGCAGGAGAGCTCAGCCCCAGCATTTT. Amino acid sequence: CASNPSPSGRRAQPQHF.